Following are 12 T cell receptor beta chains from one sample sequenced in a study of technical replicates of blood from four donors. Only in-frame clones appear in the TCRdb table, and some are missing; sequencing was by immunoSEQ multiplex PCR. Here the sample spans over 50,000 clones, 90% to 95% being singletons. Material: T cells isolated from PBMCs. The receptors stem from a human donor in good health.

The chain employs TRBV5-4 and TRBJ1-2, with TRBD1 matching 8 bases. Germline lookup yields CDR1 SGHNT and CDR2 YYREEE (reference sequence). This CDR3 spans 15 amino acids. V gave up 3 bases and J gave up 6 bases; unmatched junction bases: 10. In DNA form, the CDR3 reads TGTGCCAGCAGCTCCCGCCCTGACAGGGGCGATGGCTACACCTTC. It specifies CASSSRPDRGDGYTF.

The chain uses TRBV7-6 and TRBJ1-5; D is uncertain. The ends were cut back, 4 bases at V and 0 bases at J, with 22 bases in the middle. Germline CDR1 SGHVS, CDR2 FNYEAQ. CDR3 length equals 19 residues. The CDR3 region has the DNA TGTGCCAGCAGCTCCTTCGGTACATTAGGGAGGTATAGCAATCAGCCCCAGCATTTT. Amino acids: CASSSFGTLGRYSNQPQHF.

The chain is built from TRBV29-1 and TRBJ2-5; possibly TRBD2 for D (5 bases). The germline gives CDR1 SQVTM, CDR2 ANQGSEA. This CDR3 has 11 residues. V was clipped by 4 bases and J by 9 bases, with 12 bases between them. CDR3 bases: TGCAGCGTTGGAGAAAAGAGGGCCCAGTACTTC. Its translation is CSVGEKRAQYF.

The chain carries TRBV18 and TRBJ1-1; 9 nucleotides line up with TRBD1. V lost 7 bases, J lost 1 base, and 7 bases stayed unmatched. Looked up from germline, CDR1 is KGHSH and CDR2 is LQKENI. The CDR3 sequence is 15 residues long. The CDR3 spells CASFFHRGRNTEAFF. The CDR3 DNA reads TGTGCCAGCTTCTTCCACAGGGGGCGGAACACTGAAGCTTTCTTT. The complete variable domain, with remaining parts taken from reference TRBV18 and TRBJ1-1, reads NAGVMQNPRHLVRRRGQEARLRCSPMKGHSHVYWYRQLPEEGLKFMVYLQKENIIDESGMPKERFSAEFPKEGPSILRIQQVVRGDSAAYFCASFFHRGRNTEAFFGQGTRLTVV.

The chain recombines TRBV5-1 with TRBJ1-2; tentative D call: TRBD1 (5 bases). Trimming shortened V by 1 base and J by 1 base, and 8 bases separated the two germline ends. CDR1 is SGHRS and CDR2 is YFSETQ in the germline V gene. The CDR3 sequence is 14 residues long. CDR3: CASSLQTDNYGYTF. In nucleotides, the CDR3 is TGCGCCAGCAGCTTGCAGACAGATAACTATGGCTACACCTTC.

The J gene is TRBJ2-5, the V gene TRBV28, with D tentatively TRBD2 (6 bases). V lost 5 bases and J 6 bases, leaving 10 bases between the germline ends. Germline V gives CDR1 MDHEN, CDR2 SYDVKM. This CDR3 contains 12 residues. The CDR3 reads CASSLAGKTQYF. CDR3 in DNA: TGTGCCAGCAGTCTCGCGGGGAAGACCCAGTACTTC.

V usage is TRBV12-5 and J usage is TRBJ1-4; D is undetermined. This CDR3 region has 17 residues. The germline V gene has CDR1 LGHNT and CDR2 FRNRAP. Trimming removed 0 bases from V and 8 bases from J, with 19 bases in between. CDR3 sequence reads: CASGLVCPGPVREKLFF. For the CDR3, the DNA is TGTGCTAGTGGTTTGGTATGTCCAGGCCCCGTTCGGGAAAAACTGTTTTTT. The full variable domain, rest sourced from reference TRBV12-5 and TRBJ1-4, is DARVTQTPRHKVTEMGQEVTMRCQPILGHNTVFWYRQTMMQGLELLAYFRNRAPLDDSGMPKDRFSAEMPDATLATLKIQPSEPRDSAVYFCASGLVCPGPVREKLFFGSGTQLSVL.

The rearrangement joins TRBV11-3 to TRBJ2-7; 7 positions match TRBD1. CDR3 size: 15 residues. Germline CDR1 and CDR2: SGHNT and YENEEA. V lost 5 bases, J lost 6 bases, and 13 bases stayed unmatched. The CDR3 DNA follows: TGTGCCAGCAGCCCGCCCGGGACAGCCAGCTCCGAGCAGTACTTC. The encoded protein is CASSPPGTASSEQYF.

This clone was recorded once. CDR3 residues: CASGRGQGGTGELFF. CDR3 nucleotide sequence: TGTGCCAGTGGCCGAGGCCAGGGCGGCACCGGGGAGCTGTTTTTT. The genes are TRBV7-6 and TRBJ2-2, with D possibly being TRBD1 (5 bases). The CDR3 contains 15 residues. Trimming removed 9 bases from V and 4 bases from J, with 18 bases in between. The germline V gene has CDR1 SGHVS and CDR2 FNYEAQ.

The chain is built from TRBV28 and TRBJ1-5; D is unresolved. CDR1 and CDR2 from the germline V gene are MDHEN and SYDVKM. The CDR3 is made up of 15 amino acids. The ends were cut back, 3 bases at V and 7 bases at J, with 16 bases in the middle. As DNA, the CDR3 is TGTGCCAGCAGTTTTGAGGGTCCAAAACTACAGCCCCAGCATTTT. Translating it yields CASSFEGPKLQPQHF.

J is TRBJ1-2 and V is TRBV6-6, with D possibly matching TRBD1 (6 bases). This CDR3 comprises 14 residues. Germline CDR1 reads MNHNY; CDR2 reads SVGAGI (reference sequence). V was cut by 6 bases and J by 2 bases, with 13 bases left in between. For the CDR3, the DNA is TGTGCCAGCAGCCAAGGGACAAGAAACTATGGCTACACCTTC. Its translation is CASSQGTRNYGYTF.

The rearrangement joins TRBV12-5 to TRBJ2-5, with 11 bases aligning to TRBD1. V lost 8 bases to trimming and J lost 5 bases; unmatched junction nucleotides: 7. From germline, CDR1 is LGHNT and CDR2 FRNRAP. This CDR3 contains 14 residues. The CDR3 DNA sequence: TGTGCTAGTCTCGGACAGGGGGCTCGGGAGACCCAGTACTTC. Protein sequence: CASLGQGARETQYF.